The 14 T cell receptor beta chains below come from one sample, sequenced in a study of cytomegalovirus exposure and HLA in healthy donors. 13 Jbeta primers and 60 Vbeta primers were used for the PCR. The method was immunoSEQ multiplex PCR; TCRdb's version includes in-frame clones alone and lacks a portion of them. The profile shows about 120,000 clones, about 79% of them singletons. Sequences were obtained from PBMCs. The source is a woman aged 18-29 years in good health and CMV-seropositive.

The V gene is TRBV4-1, the J gene TRBJ2-7; D possibly corresponds to TRBD1 (7 bases). From germline, CDR1 is MGHRA and CDR2 YSYEKL. V was pared by 0 bases and J by 3 bases, with 18 bases between. This CDR3 region has 17 residues. The CDR3 coding sequence is TGCGCCAGCAGCCAAGATGGGGGGACAGATGCCCGCTACGAGCAGTACTTC. As protein: CASSQDGGTDARYEQYF.

The chain carries TRBV19 and TRBJ2-7, with a weak D call TRBD1 (5 bases). CDR3 length equals 12 residues. Germline V gives CDR1 LNHDA, CDR2 SQIVND (reference sequence). V was pared by 5 bases and J by 6 bases, with 11 bases between. CDR3 sequence reads: CASSLGHGEQYF. The CDR3 bases are TGTGCCAGTAGTCTTGGACATGGCGAGCAGTACTTC. Drawing the rest from reference TRBV19 and TRBJ2-7, the complete variable domain is DGGITQSPKYLFRKEGQNVTLSCEQNLNHDAMYWYRQDPGQGLRLIYYSQIVNDFQKGDIAEGYSVSREKKESFPLTVTSAQKNPTAFYLCASSLGHGEQYFGPGTRLTVT.

The chain is built from TRBV23-1 and TRBJ2-2; 10 nucleotides line up with TRBD1. TRBV23-1 counts as an open reading frame of uncertain function. This CDR3 has 15 amino acids. The junction had 4 bases not matched to a gene; V was cut back by 5 bases and J by 4 bases. The CDR3, as DNA: TGCGCCAGCAGTAGGACAGGGGGGTGCACCGGGGAGCTGTTTTTT. Protein: CASSRTGGCTGELFF.

The rearrangement uses TRBV13 and TRBJ2-7; possibly TRBD1 for D (5 bases). Trimming left V 6 bases short and J 0 bases short, with 12 bases between. The CDR3 spans 14 residues. In germline, CDR1 is PRHDT, CDR2 FYEKMQ (reference sequence). The CDR3 protein is CASSWRQNSYEQYF. CDR3 in DNA: TGTGCCAGCAGTTGGCGACAGAACTCCTACGAGCAGTACTTC. Together with reference TRBV13 and TRBJ2-7, the CDR3 gives the full variable domain: AAGVIQSPRHLIKEKRETATLKCYPIPRHDTVYWYQQGPGQDPQFLISFYEKMQSDKGSIPDRFSAQQFSDYHSELNMSSLELGDSALYFCASSWRQNSYEQYFGPGTRLTVT.

The chain has TRBV7-3 and TRBJ2-2; 9 bases fit TRBD2. CDR3 size: 18 residues. With V trimmed by 4 bases and J by 0 bases, 9 bases remained unmatched. Germline CDR1 SGHTA, CDR2 FQGTGA. The CDR3, as DNA: TGTGCCAGCAGCTCCCCCGGACTAGCGTCCGCGAACACCGGGGAGCTGTTTTTT. This sequence encodes CASSSPGLASANTGELFF. Full variable domain (rest looked up from reference TRBV7-3 and TRBJ2-2): GAGVSQTPSNKVTEKGKYVELRCDPISGHTALYWYRQSLGQGPEFLIYFQGTGAADDSGLPNDRFFAVRPEGSVSTLKIQRTERGDSAVYLCASSSPGLASANTGELFFGEGSRLTVL.

This clone was counted a few times. DNA of the CDR3: TGTGCCAGCAGCGCAACACAGCTCCTGAACACTGAAGCTTTCTTT. The encoded protein is CASSATQLLNTEAFF. The chain links TRBV9 to TRBJ1-1; D not resolved. There are 15 residues in the CDR3. V gave up 3 bases and J gave up 0 bases, with 12 bases separating them. Germline CDR1 and CDR2: SGDLS and YYNGEE.

A single count supports this clone. V and J are TRBV6-1 and TRBJ2-7; 8 bases line up with TRBD2. This CDR3 is built from 15 residues. The germline V gene has CDR1 MNHNS and CDR2 SASEGT. V was clipped by 4 bases and J by 2 bases; unmatched bases: 7. This CDR3 is CASSGKRESPYEQYF. The DNA of the CDR3 is TGTGCCAGCAGTGGGAAGCGGGAGTCGCCCTACGAGCAGTACTTC.

The rearrangement joins TRBV10-1 to TRBJ2-5; 8 positions agree with TRBD1. Trimming removed 2 bases from V and 6 bases from J; junction bases left unmatched: 5. The CDR3 consists of 14 residues. Germline CDR1 reads WNHNN; CDR2 reads SYGVQD (reference sequence). CDR3 amino acids: CASSEGQGRQTQYF. The CDR3 DNA reads TGCGCCAGCAGTGAGGGACAGGGTAGACAGACCCAGTACTTC.

J is TRBJ1-3 and V is TRBV9; D remains unclear. The germline V and J ends were trimmed by 0 bases and 0 bases, with 7 bases remaining between them. The germline gives CDR1 SGDLS, CDR2 YYNGEE. This CDR3 region has 15 residues. As DNA, the CDR3 is TGTGCCAGCAGCGTAGGGGGAGTCTCTGGAAACACCATATATTTT. This codes for CASSVGGVSGNTIYF.

The V and J genes are TRBV5-1 and TRBJ1-1; D unresolved. From germline, CDR1 is SGHRS and CDR2 YFSETQ. The CDR3 runs to 15 residues. The ends were cut back, 0 bases at V and 3 bases at J, with 12 bases in the middle. The CDR3 loop reads CASSLERGSYTEAFF. CDR3 nucleotides: TGCGCCAGCAGCTTGGAGAGAGGCAGTTACACTGAAGCTTTCTTT.

This chain links TRBV10-3 with TRBJ1-5; 11 bases agree with TRBD1. CDR3 size: 15 residues. V lost 3 bases, J lost 7 bases, and 5 bases stayed unmatched. Germline V gene sequence: CDR1 ENHRY, CDR2 SYGVKD. The CDR3 here is CAISEGQGARQPQHF. DNA for the CDR3: TGTGCCATCAGTGAAGGACAGGGGGCTAGACAGCCCCAGCATTTT.

The chain uses TRBV2 and TRBJ2-2; tentatively, D is TRBD2 (5 bases). This CDR3 spans 15 amino acids. V was cut by 6 bases and J by 7 bases, with 18 bases left in between. Germline CDR1 and CDR2: SNHLY and FYNNEI. CDR3 bases: TGTGCCAGCAGAGATTATCGGGGAATCTACGGGGAGCTGTTTTTT. It specifies CASRDYRGIYGELFF.

This rearrangement joins TRBV6-1 to TRBJ1-1; 7 nucleotides line up with TRBD1. Germline-derived CDR1 and CDR2 are MNHNS and SASEGT. V was pared by 4 bases and J by 4 bases, with 6 bases of the junction left unmatched. There are 14 residues in the CDR3. CDR3 in DNA: TGTGCCAGCAGTGTACAGGGGAGGATCACTGAAGCTTTCTTT. It translates to CASSVQGRITEAFF.

The chain uses TRBV5-1 and TRBJ2-2; 7 bases map to TRBD2. The CDR3 sequence is 16 residues long. Per the germline V gene, CDR1 is SGHRS and CDR2 is YFSETQ. J gave up 2 bases and V 2 bases, and 6 bases lay outside the gene matches. CDR3 coding DNA: TGCGCCAGCAGCTTTGGTAGCGGGTTAAACACCGGGGAGCTGTTTTTT. Translation: CASSFGSGLNTGELFF.